The 26 T cell receptor beta chains in this list originate from one sample, sequenced in a study of blood T cell repertoires in COVID-19. Libraries were prepared by immunoSEQ multiplex PCR; TCRdb keeps only in-frame clonotypes and omits some of them. The data contain approximately 500,000 clones, approximately 92% of them singletons. The sequenced material came from peripheral blood. The receptors originated from a man aged 18 to 30 with COVID-19, enrolled during active disease.

V usage is TRBV11-2 and J usage is TRBJ1-4; 8 bases align to TRBD1. CDR1 and CDR2 from the germline V gene are SGHAT and FQNNGV. This CDR3 spans 16 amino acids. J was trimmed by 2 bases and V by 1 base; bases with no gene match: 3. This CDR3 is CASSLGRQGTNEKLFF. The CDR3 coding sequence is TGTGCCAGCAGCTTAGGCCGACAGGGGACTAATGAAAAACTGTTTTTT. Using reference TRBV11-2 and TRBJ1-4 for the parts outside the CDR3, the full variable domain is EAGVAQSPRYKIIEKRQSVAFWCNPISGHATLYWYQQILGQGPKLLIQFQNNGVVDDSQLPKDRFSAERLKGVDSTLKIQPAKLEDSAVYLCASSLGRQGTNEKLFFGSGTQLSVL.

This chain connects TRBV2 to TRBJ1-2, with 9 positions matching TRBD1. The germline gives CDR1 SNHLY, CDR2 FYNNEI. Trimming cost V 6 bases and J 8 bases; bases outside gene matches: 7. The CDR3 is made up of 13 amino acids. CDR3 protein: CASSSGQGYGYTF. CDR3 coding DNA: TGTGCCAGCAGCTCGGGACAGGGATACGGCTACACCTTC.

The chain couples TRBV7-9 to TRBJ1-1; possible D gene TRBD1, 6 bases. V was shortened by 6 bases and J by 0 bases, with 11 bases between the two germline ends. CDR1 and CDR2 from the germline V gene are SEHNR and FQNEAQ (reference sequence). This CDR3 region has 14 residues. The CDR3 DNA is TGTGCCAGCAGTGACAGGAAAATGAACACTGAAGCTTTCTTT. Translated: CASSDRKMNTEAFF.

V gene TRBV11-2 combines with J gene TRBJ2-1; tentatively, D is TRBD2 (6 bases). The CDR3 has 17 residues. V gave up 6 bases and J gave up 0 bases, with 18 bases separating them. Germline-derived CDR1 and CDR2 are SGHAT and FQNNGV. The CDR3 sequence: CASSLKARTNSYNEQFF. The CDR3 nucleotides are TGTGCCAGCAGTCTAAAGGCTCGGACTAACTCCTACAATGAGCAGTTCTTC.

The DNA for the CDR3 is TGCAGCGCCGGGGACAGAATTGAAGAGACCCAGTACTTC. Its protein is CSAGDRIEETQYF. V usage is TRBV29-1 and J usage is TRBJ2-5, with 7 bases aligning to TRBD1. V was clipped by 7 bases and J by 3 bases; unmatched bases: 8. The CDR3 consists of 13 residues. Germline values: CDR1 SQVTM, CDR2 ANQGSEA. Drawing the rest from reference TRBV29-1 and TRBJ2-5, the complete variable domain is SAVISQKPSRDICQRGTSLTIQCQVDSQVTMMFWYRQQPGQSLTLIATANQGSEATYESGFVIDKFPISRPNLTFSTLTVSNMSPEDSSIYLCSAGDRIEETQYFGPGTRLLVL.

The V and J genes are TRBV6-1 and TRBJ1-3; 9 positions agree with TRBD1. Losses at the gene ends were 3 bases for V and 5 bases for J; bases not matched to a gene: 8. Germline CDR1 reads MNHNS; CDR2 reads SASEGT. The CDR3 extends over 16 amino acids. CDR3 loop: CASSETSGTGRNTIYF. The CDR3 DNA reads TGTGCCAGCAGTGAGACGAGCGGGACAGGGAGAAACACCATATATTTT.

This clone has just one count. The rearrangement links TRBV5-1 to TRBJ2-7; TRBD2 matches 14 bases. The V segment lost 3 bases and the J segment 3 bases; nucleotides outside the gene matches: 26. Germline values: CDR1 SGHRS, CDR2 YFSETQ. There are 23 residues in the CDR3. CDR3 coding DNA: TGCGCCAGCAGCTCCCAGGGTAAGGAGCAGGGACTAGCGGGAGACCTTCGAGACTACGAGCAGTACTTC. This encodes CASSSQGKEQGLAGDLRDYEQYF.

This chain links TRBV19 with TRBJ2-1, with D uncertain. The CDR3 totals 13 residues. Trimming removed 10 bases from V and 0 bases from J, with 10 bases in between. Germline V gives CDR1 LNHDA, CDR2 SQIVND (reference sequence). The CDR3 nucleotides read TGTGCCACTTCCCCAGACTCCTACAATGAGCAGTTCTTC. Translation: CATSPDSYNEQFF.

V is TRBV12-3 or TRBV12-4 and J is TRBJ1-5; D gene ambiguous. The CDR3 runs to 12 residues. V was clipped by 6 bases and J by 5 bases, with 8 bases between them. The CDR3 region is CASSISDQPQHF. CDR3 DNA: TGTGCCAGCAGCATTTCGGATCAGCCCCAGCATTTT.

V usage is TRBV5-4 and J usage is TRBJ1-6, with 7 bases that match TRBD1. The germline V gene encodes CDR1 SGHNT and CDR2 YYREEE (reference sequence). Trimming at V came to 4 bases and at J to 8 bases, leaving 0 bases not matched to a gene. The length of the CDR3 is 12 residues. CDR3 region: CASSGQDSPLHF. The CDR3 DNA is TGTGCCAGCAGCGGACAGGATTCACCCCTCCACTTT.

The chain recombines TRBV2 with TRBJ2-1; 7 bases align to TRBD2. The CDR3 spans 15 residues. The germline CDR1 and CDR2 sequences are SNHLY and FYNNEI. Trimming at V came to 6 bases and at J to 4 bases, leaving 9 bases not matched to a gene. CDR3 region: CASRGGEMGYNEQFF. CDR3 nucleotides: TGTGCCAGCAGGGGAGGGGAGATGGGGTACAATGAGCAGTTCTTC.

The table lists this clone with a few counts. The chain combines TRBV7-9 with TRBJ1-6, with D perhaps TRBD1 (6 bases). Trimming took off 3 bases at V and 7 bases at J, with 10 bases between the two ends. The CDR3 covers 14 residues. Germline V lookup: CDR1 SEHNR, CDR2 FQNEAQ (reference sequence). The CDR3 region has the DNA TGTGCCAGCAGCTTCTACAGGGACAATTCACCCCTCCACTTT. This codes for CASSFYRDNSPLHF.

The chain has TRBV11-2 and TRBJ2-6, with D perhaps matching TRBD2 (5 bases). Trimming stripped 3 bases from V and 4 bases from J, with 7 bases between. CDR1 is SGHAT, CDR2 FQNNGV, per germline. This CDR3 is built from 14 residues. CDR3 DNA sequence: TGTGCCAGCAGCTTCCCGGGGGGGGCCAACGTCCTGACTTTC. Its translation is CASSFPGGANVLTF.

The rearrangement joins TRBV28 to TRBJ2-3, with 8 bases matching TRBD1. With V trimmed by 6 bases and J by 0 bases, 8 bases remained unmatched. CDR3 length equals 16 residues. Germline V gives CDR1 MDHEN, CDR2 SYDVKM. Here the CDR3 reads CASRGEDRASTDTQYF. Here the CDR3 DNA reads TGTGCCAGCAGGGGGGAGGACAGGGCGAGCACAGATACGCAGTATTTT.

The CDR3 region is CASSLDSGRANTEAFF. The CDR3 region has the DNA TGTGCCAGCAGCTTAGACTCAGGCAGGGCGAACACTGAAGCTTTCTTT. The chain employs TRBV13 and TRBJ1-1; D perhaps matches TRBD1 (5 bases). The V end lost 1 base, the J end lost 1 base, and 13 bases lay between the germline ends. CDR3 size: 16 residues. CDR1 is PRHDT, CDR2 FYEKMQ, per germline (reference sequence).

The CDR3 region has the DNA TGTGCCAGCAGCCCGGGACTAGCGGGGGGTCATGAGCAGTTCTTC. Its translation is CASSPGLAGGHEQFF. The chain links TRBV7-2 to TRBJ2-1, with TRBD2 matching over 15 bases. Germline CDR1 and CDR2: SGHTA and FQGNSA. This CDR3 has 15 residues. Germline trimming cut 5 bases from V and 8 bases from J; bases unmatched to any gene: 4. Using reference TRBV7-2 and TRBJ2-1 for the parts outside the CDR3, the full variable domain is GAGVSQSPSNKVTEKGKDVELRCDPISGHTALYWYRQSLGQGLEFLIYFQGNSAPDKSGLPSDRFSAERTGGSVSTLTIQRTQQEDSAVYLCASSPGLAGGHEQFFGPGTRLTVL.

The chain is built from TRBV5-4 and TRBJ1-5; D is perhaps TRBD1 (5 bases). Deletions cut 1 base from V and 4 bases from J, with 12 bases between. Germline V gene lookup returns CDR1 SGHNT and CDR2 YYREEE (reference sequence). The CDR3 extends over 15 amino acids. The CDR3 DNA is TGTGCCAGCAGCTTGAATGGGGGAGGGAATCAGCCCCAGCATTTT. Translated: CASSLNGGGNQPQHF.

This clone was counted a single time. The V and J genes are TRBV30 and TRBJ2-5; D ambiguous. The V end lost 0 bases, the J end lost 5 bases, and 10 bases lay between the germline ends. The CDR3 runs 13 residues. CDR1 is GTSNPN, CDR2 SVGIG, per germline (reference sequence). CDR3: CAWSVSGRETQYF. CDR3 DNA sequence: TGTGCCTGGAGTGTATCGGGTCGGGAGACCCAGTACTTC.

This sequence joins TRBV6-5 and TRBJ1-6, with 11 nucleotides matching TRBD1. This CDR3 spans 15 amino acids. CDR1 is MNHEY and CDR2 is SVGAGI in the germline V gene. V was pared by 2 bases and J by 9 bases, with 3 bases of the junction left unmatched. CDR3 sequence (DNA): TGTGCCAGCAGTTACGGCGGGACAGGGGGTTCACCCCTCCACTTT. This sequence encodes CASSYGGTGGSPLHF.

This sequence joins TRBV5-1 and TRBJ2-3, with TRBD2 identical over 9 bases. Trimming took 0 bases from V and 3 from J; bases not matched to a gene: 11. This CDR3 comprises 18 residues. Germline lookup yields CDR1 SGHRS and CDR2 YFSETQ. DNA for the CDR3: TGCGCCAGCAGCTTGGCCCTCACGAGCGGGGGGCAGACAGATACGCAGTATTTT. This sequence encodes CASSLALTSGGQTDTQYF.

The rearrangement joins TRBV15 to TRBJ2-1; no clear D. V shed 2 bases and J shed 11 bases, with 16 bases lying between them. Germline-derived CDR1 and CDR2 are LNHNV and YYDKDF (reference sequence). The CDR3 is 14 amino acids. The CDR3 DNA sequence: TGTGCCACCAGCAGATCGATCTTAGGAGAAAAGCAGTTCTTC. Translated, it gives CATSRSILGEKQFF.

In its sample, this clone was seen once. The rearrangement joins TRBV10-3 to TRBJ2-5; D might be TRBD1 (6 bases). V was clipped by 0 bases and J by 5 bases, with 10 bases between them. This CDR3 region has 14 residues. CDR1 and CDR2 (germline): ENHRY, SYGVKD. The CDR3 DNA sequence: TGTGCCATCAGTGAGTCGACAGGTGTGGAGACCCAGTACTTC. Protein: CAISESTGVETQYF.

The chain carries TRBV12-3 or TRBV12-4 and TRBJ1-2; the D is unclear. The CDR3 runs 13 residues. V was trimmed by 7 bases and J by 7 bases, leaving 16 bases between them. The CDR3 reads CASTLARARGYTF. The CDR3 DNA follows: TGTGCCAGCACCCTTGCGAGGGCCCGTGGCTACACCTTC.

The V gene is TRBV19, the J gene TRBJ1-5; 12 bases align to TRBD1. The CDR3 has 15 residues. With 4 bases clipped from V and 11 bases from J, the junction kept 9 bases outside the gene matches. The germline gives CDR1 LNHDA, CDR2 SQIVND (reference sequence). The CDR3 sequence is CASSTGTGGRPAQHF. The CDR3 DNA sequence: TGTGCCAGTAGTACTGGGACAGGGGGCCGTCCGGCCCAGCATTTT. Drawing the rest from reference TRBV19 and TRBJ1-5, the complete variable domain is DGGITQSPKYLFRKEGQNVTLSCEQNLNHDAMYWYRQDPGQGLRLIYYSQIVNDFQKGDIAEGYSVSREKKESFPLTVTSAQKNPTAFYLCASSTGTGGRPAQHFGDGTRLSIL.

The rearrangement joins TRBV29-1 to TRBJ2-5; possibly TRBD2 for D (6 bases). V lost 7 bases and J 0 bases, leaving 15 bases between the germline ends. CDR3 length equals 14 residues. CDR1 and CDR2 (germline): SQVTM, ANQGSEA. CDR3 in amino acids: CSELGGKDQETQYF. The CDR3 DNA is TGCAGCGAGCTTGGGGGGAAAGACCAAGAGACCCAGTACTTC.

V is TRBV11-3 and J is TRBJ2-3; possible D gene TRBD2, 5 bases. Germline CDR1 and CDR2: SGHNT and YENEEA. The V gene lost 1 base and the J gene lost 0 bases, with 5 bases spanning the gap. This CDR3 has 14 amino acids. The CDR3 nucleotides read TGTGCCAGCAGCTTAGGGAGGAGCACAGATACGCAGTATTTT. Protein: CASSLGRSTDTQYF.